The 3 T cell receptor beta chains below come from one sample, sequenced in a study of monozygotic twins with inflammatory bowel disease. TCRdb derives one entry per CDR3 protein from the 5' RACE reads, leaving out DNA. This table lists some 450,000 distinct CDR3 sequences. Input material: blood. The receptors were gathered from a human donor with ulcerative colitis or Crohn's disease, or a healthy co-twin of an affected twin (not recorded which).

The chain couples TRBV7-2 to TRBJ2-5; TCRdb lists TRBD1, though no DNA is available to test this call. Germline V gene data show CDR1 as SGHTA and CDR2 as FQGNSA. This CDR3 is 15 amino acids long. CDR3: CASRPQTGGRETQYF.

The CDR3 protein is CASSLARSGRRENIQYF. This chain links TRBV7-9 with TRBJ2-4; absent DNA, TCRdb's TRBD1 call cannot be checked. This CDR3 is built from 17 residues. From germline, CDR1 is SEHNR and CDR2 FQNEAQ (reference sequence).

CDR3 protein: CSARDDPGVRTGQAFF. V gene TRBV20-1 combines with J gene TRBJ1-1; TCRdb's D call of TRBD1 is untestable without DNA. The CDR3 totals 16 residues. From germline, CDR1 is DFQATT and CDR2 SNEGSKA (reference sequence).